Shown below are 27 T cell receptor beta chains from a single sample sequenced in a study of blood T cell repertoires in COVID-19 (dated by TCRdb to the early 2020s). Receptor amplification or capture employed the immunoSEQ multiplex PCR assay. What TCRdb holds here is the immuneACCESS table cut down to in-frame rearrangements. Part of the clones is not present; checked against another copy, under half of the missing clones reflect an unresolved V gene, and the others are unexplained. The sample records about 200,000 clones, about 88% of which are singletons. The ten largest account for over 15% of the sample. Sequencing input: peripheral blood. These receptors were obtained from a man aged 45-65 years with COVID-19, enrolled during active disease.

CDR3 sequence reads: CASSPGTGLGANVLTF. CDR3 in DNA: TGTGCCAGCTCACCGGGTACTGGGCTCGGGGCCAACGTCCTGACTTTC. This chain uses TRBV18 with TRBJ2-6; D uncertain. Germline values: CDR1 KGHSH, CDR2 LQKENI. Trimming stripped 3 bases from V and 4 bases from J, with 13 bases between. This CDR3 spans 16 amino acids.

CDR3 sequence reads: CASSLPSSGANVLTF. The CDR3 DNA is TGTGCCAGCAGCTTGCCCAGCTCTGGGGCCAACGTCCTGACTTTC. V usage is TRBV7-3 and J usage is TRBJ2-6, with D hard to call. V lost 3 bases, J lost 0 bases, and 6 bases lay in between. The CDR3 extends over 15 amino acids. Germline assignment: CDR1 SGHTA and CDR2 FQGTGA.

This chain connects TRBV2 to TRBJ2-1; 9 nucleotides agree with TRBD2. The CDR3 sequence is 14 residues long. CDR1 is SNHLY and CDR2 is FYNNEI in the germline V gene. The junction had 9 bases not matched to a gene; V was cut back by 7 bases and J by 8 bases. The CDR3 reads CASKWDSGRDEQFF. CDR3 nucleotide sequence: TGTGCCAGCAAGTGGGATAGCGGGAGAGATGAGCAGTTCTTC.

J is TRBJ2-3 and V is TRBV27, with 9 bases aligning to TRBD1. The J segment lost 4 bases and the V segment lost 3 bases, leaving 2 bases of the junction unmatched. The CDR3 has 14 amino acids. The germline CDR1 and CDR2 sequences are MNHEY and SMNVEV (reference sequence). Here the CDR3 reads CASSFGTGSDTQYF. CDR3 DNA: TGTGCCAGCAGTTTCGGGACAGGGTCAGATACGCAGTATTTT.

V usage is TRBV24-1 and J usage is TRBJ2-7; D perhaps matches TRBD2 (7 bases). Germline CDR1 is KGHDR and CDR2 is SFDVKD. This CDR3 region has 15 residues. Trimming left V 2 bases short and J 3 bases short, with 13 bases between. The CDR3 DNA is TGTGCCACCAGTGATTCGGGGGGCAGGGACTACGAGCAGTACTTC. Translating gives CATSDSGGRDYEQYF.

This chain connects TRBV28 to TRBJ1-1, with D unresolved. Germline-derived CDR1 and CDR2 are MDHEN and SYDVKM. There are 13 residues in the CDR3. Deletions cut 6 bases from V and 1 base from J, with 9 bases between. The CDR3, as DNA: TGTGCCAGCAGGCGGCAGCAGAACACTGAAGCTTTCTTT. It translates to CASRRQQNTEAFF.

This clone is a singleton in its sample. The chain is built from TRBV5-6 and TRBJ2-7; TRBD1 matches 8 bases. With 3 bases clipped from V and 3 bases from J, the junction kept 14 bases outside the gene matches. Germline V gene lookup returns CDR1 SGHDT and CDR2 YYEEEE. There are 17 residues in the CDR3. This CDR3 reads CASSSNRLGQDHYEQYF. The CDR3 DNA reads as TGTGCCAGCAGCTCAAACCGCCTGGGACAGGATCACTACGAGCAGTACTTC.

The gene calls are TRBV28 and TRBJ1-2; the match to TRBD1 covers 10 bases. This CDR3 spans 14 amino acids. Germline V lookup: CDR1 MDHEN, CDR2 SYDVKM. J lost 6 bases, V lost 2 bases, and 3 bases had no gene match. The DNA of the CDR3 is TGTGCCAGCAGTTTACCCGGGACAGGGGATGGCTACACCTTC. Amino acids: CASSLPGTGDGYTF.

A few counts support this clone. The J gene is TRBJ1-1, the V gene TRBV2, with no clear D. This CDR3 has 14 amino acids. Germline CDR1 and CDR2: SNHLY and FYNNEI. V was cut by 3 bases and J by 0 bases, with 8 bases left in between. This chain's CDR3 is CASSDVILNTEAFF. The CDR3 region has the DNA TGTGCCAGCAGTGATGTCATTTTGAACACTGAAGCTTTCTTT.

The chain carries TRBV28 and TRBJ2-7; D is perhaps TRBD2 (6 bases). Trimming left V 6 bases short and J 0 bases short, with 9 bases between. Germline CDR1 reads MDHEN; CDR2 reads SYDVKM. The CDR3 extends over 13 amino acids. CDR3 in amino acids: CASREGNSYEQYF. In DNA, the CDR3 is TGTGCCAGCAGGGAGGGGAACTCCTACGAGCAGTACTTC.

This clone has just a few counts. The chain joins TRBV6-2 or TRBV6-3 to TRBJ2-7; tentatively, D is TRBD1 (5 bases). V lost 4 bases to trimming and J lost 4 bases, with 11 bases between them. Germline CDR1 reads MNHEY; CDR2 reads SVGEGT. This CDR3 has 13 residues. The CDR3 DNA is TGTGCCAGCAGTTTTTCAGGGTCGTACGAGCAGTACTTC. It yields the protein CASSFSGSYEQYF.

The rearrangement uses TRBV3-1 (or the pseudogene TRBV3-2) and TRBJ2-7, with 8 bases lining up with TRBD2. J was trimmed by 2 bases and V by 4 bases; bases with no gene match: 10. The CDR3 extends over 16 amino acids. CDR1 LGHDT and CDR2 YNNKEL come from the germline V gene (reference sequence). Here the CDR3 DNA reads TGTGCCAGCAGCCCCCCTAGCGGGTATTTAACCTACGAGCAGTACTTC. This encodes CASSPPSGYLTYEQYF.

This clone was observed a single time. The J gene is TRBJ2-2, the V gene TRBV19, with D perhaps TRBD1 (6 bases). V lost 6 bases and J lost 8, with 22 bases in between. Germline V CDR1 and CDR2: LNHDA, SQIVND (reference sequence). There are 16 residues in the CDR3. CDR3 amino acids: CASSQDKGVLVGELFF. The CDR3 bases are TGTGCCAGTAGCCAGGACAAGGGGGTTCTGGTGGGGGAGCTGTTTTTT. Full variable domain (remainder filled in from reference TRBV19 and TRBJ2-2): DGGITQSPKYLFRKEGQNVTLSCEQNLNHDAMYWYRQDPGQGLRLIYYSQIVNDFQKGDIAEGYSVSREKKESFPLTVTSAQKNPTAFYLCASSQDKGVLVGELFFGEGSRLTVL.

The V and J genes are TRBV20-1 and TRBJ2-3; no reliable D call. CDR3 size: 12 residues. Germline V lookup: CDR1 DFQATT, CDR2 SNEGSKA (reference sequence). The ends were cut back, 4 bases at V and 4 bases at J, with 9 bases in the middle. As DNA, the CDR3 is TGCAGTGCTACTGACGTCGCAGATACGCAGTATTTT. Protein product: CSATDVADTQYF.

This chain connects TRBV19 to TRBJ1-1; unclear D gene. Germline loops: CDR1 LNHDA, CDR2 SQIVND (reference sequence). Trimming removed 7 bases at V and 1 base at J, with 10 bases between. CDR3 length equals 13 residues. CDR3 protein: CASNPRENTEAFF. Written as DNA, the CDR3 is TGTGCCAGTAATCCTCGGGAGAACACTGAAGCTTTCTTT.

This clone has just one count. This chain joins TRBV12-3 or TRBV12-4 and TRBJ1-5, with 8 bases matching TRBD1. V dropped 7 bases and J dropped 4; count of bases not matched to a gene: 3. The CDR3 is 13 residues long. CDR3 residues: CASKQGANQPQHF. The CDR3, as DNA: TGTGCCAGCAAGCAGGGGGCGAATCAGCCCCAGCATTTT.

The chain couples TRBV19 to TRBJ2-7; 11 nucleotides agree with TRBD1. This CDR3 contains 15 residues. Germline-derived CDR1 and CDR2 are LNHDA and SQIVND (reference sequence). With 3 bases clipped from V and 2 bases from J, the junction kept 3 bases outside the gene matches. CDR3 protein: CASSMLGQGAYEQYF. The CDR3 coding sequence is TGTGCCAGTAGTATGTTGGGACAGGGGGCCTACGAGCAGTACTTC.

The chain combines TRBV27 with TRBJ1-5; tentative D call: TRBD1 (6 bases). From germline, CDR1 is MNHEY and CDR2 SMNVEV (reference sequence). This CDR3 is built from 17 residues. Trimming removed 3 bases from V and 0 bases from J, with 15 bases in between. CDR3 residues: CASSLMGGGHSNQPQHF. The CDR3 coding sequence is TGTGCCAGCAGTTTGATGGGAGGGGGACATAGCAATCAGCCCCAGCATTTT.

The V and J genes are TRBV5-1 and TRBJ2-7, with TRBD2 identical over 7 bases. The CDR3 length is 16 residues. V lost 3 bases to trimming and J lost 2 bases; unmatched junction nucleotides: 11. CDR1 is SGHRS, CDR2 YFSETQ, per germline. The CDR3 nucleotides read TGCGCCAGCAGCTCGAAAGCGGGATACGAAACCTACGAGCAGTACTTC. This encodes CASSSKAGYETYEQYF.

This CDR3 reads CASSQDPGPEAEAFF. The DNA for the CDR3 is TGCGCCAGCAGCCAAGATCCCGGCCCAGAGGCTGAAGCTTTCTTT. The V and J genes are TRBV4-1 and TRBJ1-1; D not resolved. The length of the CDR3 is 15 residues. Trimming removed 0 bases from V and 6 bases from J, with 14 bases in between. In germline, CDR1 is MGHRA, CDR2 YSYEKL.

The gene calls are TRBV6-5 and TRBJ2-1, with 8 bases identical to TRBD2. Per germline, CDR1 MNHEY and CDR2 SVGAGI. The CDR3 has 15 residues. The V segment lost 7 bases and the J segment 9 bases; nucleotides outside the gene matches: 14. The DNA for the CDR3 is TGTGCCAGCAACGCGGGAGGCTCAGGTTTGAGTGAGCAGTTCTTC. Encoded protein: CASNAGGSGLSEQFF.

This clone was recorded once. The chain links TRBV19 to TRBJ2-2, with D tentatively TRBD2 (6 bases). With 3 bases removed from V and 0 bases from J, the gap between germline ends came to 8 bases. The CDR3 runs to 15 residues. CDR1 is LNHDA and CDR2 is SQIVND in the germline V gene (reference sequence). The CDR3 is CASSIGGTNTGELFF. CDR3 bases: TGTGCCAGTAGTATTGGGGGGACGAACACCGGGGAGCTGTTTTTT.

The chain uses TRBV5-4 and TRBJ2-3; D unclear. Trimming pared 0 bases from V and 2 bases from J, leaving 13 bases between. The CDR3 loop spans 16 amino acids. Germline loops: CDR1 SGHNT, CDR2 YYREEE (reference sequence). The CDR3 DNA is TGTGCCAGCAGCTTGGATGGAGATCTCTTCACAGATACGCAGTATTTT. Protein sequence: CASSLDGDLFTDTQYF.

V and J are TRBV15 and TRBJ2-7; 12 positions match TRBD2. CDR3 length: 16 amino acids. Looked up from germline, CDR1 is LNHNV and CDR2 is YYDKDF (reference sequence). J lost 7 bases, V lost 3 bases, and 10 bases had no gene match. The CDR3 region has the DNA TGTGCCACCAGCAGGGAATCTCTAGCGGGAGGGGGTGAGCAGTACTTC. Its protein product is CATSRESLAGGGEQYF.

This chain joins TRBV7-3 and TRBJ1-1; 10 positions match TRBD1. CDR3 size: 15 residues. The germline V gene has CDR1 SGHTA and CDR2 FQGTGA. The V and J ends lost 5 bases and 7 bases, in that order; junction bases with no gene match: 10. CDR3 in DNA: TGTGCCAGCAGCCAATCGGGACAGGGGATCTTTGAAGCTTTCTTT. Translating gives CASSQSGQGIFEAFF.

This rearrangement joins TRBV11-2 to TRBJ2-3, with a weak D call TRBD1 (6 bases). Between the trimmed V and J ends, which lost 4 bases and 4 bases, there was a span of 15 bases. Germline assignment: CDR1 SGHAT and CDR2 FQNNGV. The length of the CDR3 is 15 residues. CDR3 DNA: TGTGCCAGCAGCTCCAGGGGTGACGGGTCAGATACGCAGTATTTT. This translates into CASSSRGDGSDTQYF.

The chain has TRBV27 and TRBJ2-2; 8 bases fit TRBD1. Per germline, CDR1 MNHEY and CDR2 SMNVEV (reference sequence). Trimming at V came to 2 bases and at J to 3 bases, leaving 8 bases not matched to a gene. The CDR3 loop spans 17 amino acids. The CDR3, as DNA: TGTGCCAGCAGTTTACCGACAGGGGTTTCGGACACCGGGGAGCTGTTTTTT. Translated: CASSLPTGVSDTGELFF.